This T cell receptor beta chain was profiled in a study of T cell responses to AZD1222 COVID-19 vaccine. Overall study: Combined were second doses at about 4 or about 12 weeks.

The repertoire was sequenced with immunoSEQ multiplex PCR; TCRdb's copy has only in-frame clones and lacks some. The table shows about 160,000 clones, with approximately 90% occurring only once. Per the germline V gene, CDR1 is SNHLY and CDR2 is FYNNEI. The CDR3 loop spans 13 amino acids. The germline V and J ends were trimmed by 4 bases and 4 bases, with 10 bases remaining between them. Study observations and caveats: Spike-specific TCR breadth and depth went up after people got two AZD1222 doses. The donors showed a predominance of white British ancestry and of females, with possible underestimation of clonal diversity. Only a handful of AZD1222 recipients were seropositive at baseline.

Concerning this clone itself: Its antigen is not known.

This receptor was taken from an adult in good health. Sample: peripheral blood, taken on day 0 of AZD1222 vaccination. The chain couples TRBV2 to TRBJ1-1, with unresolved D. The CDR3 DNA sequence: TGTGCCAGCAGTGGACCGGGCGGCACTGAAGCTTTCTTT. This gives the protein CASSGPGGTEAFF.